These T cell receptor beta chains were read from a single sample in a study of blood T cell repertoires in COVID-19. TCRdb's copy holds only in-frame clones and misses some; the assay was immunoSEQ multiplex PCR. The table records about 55,000 clones, 75% to 95% of them present only once. Material: peripheral blood. All receptors derive from a man aged 35 to 55 with acute or convalescent COVID-19. The CDR3 runs from the conserved cysteine through the conserved F or W. D genes are given only for firm matches. Some rows have no size entry. The others give once, few or many, or a class for an expanded clone.

TRBJ2-3	NA	TRBV11-3	TRBD2	TGTGCCAGCAGCGCTAGCGGGCGGCGCACAGATACGCAGTATTTT	CASSASGRRTDTQYF
TRBJ1-1	NA	TRBV29-1	NA	TGCAGCGTTGAAGATTTAACGAGGACTGAAGCTTTCTTT	CSVEDLTRTEAFF
TRBJ2-3	NA	TRBV10-3	NA	TGTGCCATCAGGGACACCGAACTCACAGATACGCAGTATTTT	CAIRDTELTDTQYF
TRBJ2-4	NA	TRBV30	NA	TGTGCCTGGAGGATAAAGGGCCATCGGGGCATTCAGTACTTC	CAWRIKGHRGIQYF
TRBJ2-1	NA	TRBV24-1	NA	TGTGCCACCCAGCGGAGGGGCAATGAGCAGTTCTTC	CATQRRGNEQFF
TRBJ1-5	NA	TRBV19	NA	TGTGCCAGTAGTATACGCCGGGGTCCGGCAGGGAGGCGACAGCCCCAGCATTTT	CASSIRRGPAGRRQPQHF
TRBJ2-3	NA	TRBV11-2	NA	TGTGCCAGCAGCTCCGCCCTGCGCGCAGATACGCAGTATTTT	CASSSALRADTQYF
TRBJ1-2	NA	TRBV2	TRBD1	TGTGCCAGCAGAGAGACAGGGGGCGGGTATGGCTACACCTTC	CASRETGGGYGYTF
TRBJ2-7	NA	TRBV5-4	NA	TGTGCCAGCAGTGGGGGGAACACTTACGAGCAGTACTTC	CASSGGNTYEQYF
TRBJ2-7	NA	TRBV3-1/TRBV3-2	NA	TGTGCCAGCAGCCAAGGGCGGAGATACGAGCAGTACTTC	CASSQGRRYEQYF
TRBJ2-1	NA	TRBV10-1	TRBD2	TGCGCCAGCAGTTACGAGGAGAAGCGGGACTACAATGAGCAGTTCTTC	CASSYEEKRDYNEQFF
TRBJ1-2	NA	TRBV9	TRBD1	TGTGCCAGCAGCGTCGGGACAGTTTATAACTATGGCTACACCTTC	CASSVGTVYNYGYTF
TRBJ1-6	NA	TRBV2	NA	TGTGCCAGCAGTGAAAAGGGACACTATAGGAATTCACCCCTCCACTTT	CASSEKGHYRNSPLHF
TRBJ2-7	NA	TRBV12-5	TRBD2	TGTGCTAGTGGTTTGGTACTACTAGCGGGCTCCTACGAGCAGTACTTC	CASGLVLLAGSYEQYF
TRBJ2-7	NA	TRBV19	NA	TGTGCCAGTAGTATTTCCGCGGATAACTCCTACGAGCAGTACTTC	CASSISADNSYEQYF
TRBJ1-4	NA	TRBV27	TRBD1	TGTGCCAGCAGTGCCACAGGGGCAACTAATGAAAAACTGTTTTTT	CASSATGATNEKLFF
TRBJ1-1	NA	TRBV6-5	NA	TGTGCCAGCAGGGCCGCAGGGGTTGTCGAGGTAGCTTTCTTT	CASRAAGVVEVAFF
TRBJ1-1	NA	TRBV10-1	NA	TGCGCCAGCAGTGAGTCGAAGGGAGGGGGCACTGAAGCTTTCTTT	CASSESKGGGTEAFF
TRBJ2-5	NA	TRBV7-9	TRBD2	TGTGCCAGCAGCTTAGGGACTAGCGGTACGGAGACCCAGTACTTC	CASSLGTSGTETQYF
TRBJ1-1	NA	TRBV7-2	TRBD1	TGTGCCAGCACCCTGACAGGGGGCACTGAAGCTTTCTTT	CASTLTGGTEAFF
TRBJ1-1	NA	TRBV20-1	NA	TGCAGTGCTAGTAACCGGGTAACTGAAGCTTTCTTT	CSASNRVTEAFF
TRBJ2-1	NA	TRBV19	NA	TGTGCCAGCTCGGACTGGAGCTCCTACAATGAGCAGTTCTTC	CASSDWSSYNEQFF
TRBJ1-1	NA	TRBV5-1	TRBD1	TGCGCCAGCAGCTGGGGACAGGGAGCCACTGAAGCTTTCTTT	CASSWGQGATEAFF
TRBJ2-1	NA	TRBV10-2	NA	TGCGCCAGCAGTGATTTGTCTGAGGCGGACTACTCCTACAATGAGCAGTTCTTC	CASSDLSEADYSYNEQFF
TRBJ2-7	NA	TRBV28	TRBD2	TGTGCCAGCAGTCCTAGCGGCTTGGGGTCCTACGAGCAGTACTTC	CASSPSGLGSYEQYF
TRBJ1-1	few	TRBV5-1	NA	TGCGCCAGCAGCTTGGAGGCAGTGGGAGTCATGAACACTGAAGCTTTCTTT	CASSLEAVGVMNTEAFF
TRBJ1-5	NA	TRBV19	NA	TGTGCCAGTAGTACGGGACAAAACAATCAGCCCCAGCATTTT	CASSTGQNNQPQHF
TRBJ1-1	NA	TRBV3-1/TRBV3-2	TRBD1	TGTGCCAGCAGCCTACAGGGGGCGGACACTGAAGCTTTCTTT	CASSLQGADTEAFF
TRBJ2-1	NA	TRBV28	NA	TGTGCCAGCCCCCCCGGGACTGGCGATTTCGGGGAGCAGTTCTTC	CASPPGTGDFGEQFF
TRBJ1-2	NA	TRBV30	NA	TGTGCCTGGAGTGTACGAGGGGGAGTGATGCCCCTTAACTATGGCTACACCTTC	CAWSVRGGVMPLNYGYTF
TRBJ2-5	NA	TRBV6-2/TRBV6-3	NA	TGTGCCAGCAGTCGGGGACAACAAGAGACCCAGTACTTC	CASSRGQQETQYF
TRBJ1-1	NA	TRBV19	TRBD1	TGTGCCAGTAGTATCGGACAGGCGAACACTGAAGCTTTCTTT	CASSIGQANTEAFF
TRBJ1-1	NA	TRBV7-9	NA	TGTGCCAGCAGCCCTTGGGGGGGGGACACTGAAGCTTTCTTT	CASSPWGGDTEAFF
TRBJ2-1	once	TRBV20-1	TRBD2	TGCAGTGCAAACGGGGGGAGTGAGCAGTTCTTC	CSANGGSEQFF
TRBJ2-3	NA	TRBV25-1	NA	TGTGCCAGCAGCTCCCAGGTGACCACAGATACGCAGTATTTT	CASSSQVTTDTQYF
TRBJ1-2	NA	TRBV5-4	NA	TGTGCCAGCAGCTTGGTGGGCCAAAACTATGGCTACACCTTC	CASSLVGQNYGYTF
TRBJ1-4	NA	TRBV19	NA	TGTGCCAGTAGTATGGGTCCCCGACAGGACCATGGAAAACTGTTTTTT	CASSMGPRQDHGKLFF
TRBJ2-7	NA	TRBV11-2	NA	TGTGCCAGCAGCTTAGGCGGCAGCATCTACGAGCAGTACTTC	CASSLGGSIYEQYF
TRBJ1-1	NA	TRBV6-5	NA	TGTGCCAGCAACAAAGGGGGGGGTAACACTGAAGCTTTCTTT	CASNKGGGNTEAFF
TRBJ2-1	NA	TRBV30	TRBD2	TGTGCCTGGAGGTCTAGCGGGATGGGCAATGAGCAGTTCTTC	CAWRSSGMGNEQFF
TRBJ1-3	NA	TRBV24-1	NA	TGTGCCCCCGGGAGGGGTATCCCCATATATTTT	CAPGRGIPIYF
TRBJ1-2	NA	TRBV4-2	TRBD1	TGTGCCAGCAGCCAGGGACAGGGGGTAAACTATGGCTACACCTTC	CASSQGQGVNYGYTF
TRBJ2-2	few	TRBV5-1	TRBD1	TGCGCCAGCAGCCCGGGACAGGGCTGGGAGCTGTTTTTT	CASSPGQGWELFF
TRBJ1-5	NA	TRBV2	TRBD1	TGTGCCAGCACCCCAGGGGGTCCAAGCAATCAGCCCCAGCATTTT	CASTPGGPSNQPQHF
TRBJ1-1	once	TRBV7-9	NA	TGTGCCAGCAGCTTAGGGGCCTCGGGGGACCGTGGCACTGAAGCTTTCTTT	CASSLGASGDRGTEAFF
TRBJ1-2	NA	TRBV24-1	NA	TGTGCCACCAGTGCAGGGGAACAGTTACGAGATGGCTACACCTTC	CATSAGEQLRDGYTF
TRBJ2-1	NA	TRBV7-6	TRBD2	TGTGCCAGCCGCTTGAGGGCTAGCGGGAGTAAAGGGGGAGGCAATGAGCAGTTCTTC	CASRLRASGSKGGGNEQFF
TRBJ1-3	NA	TRBV9	NA	TGTGCCAGCAGCGTAGATCGCGGGGGAAACACCATATATTTT	CASSVDRGGNTIYF
TRBJ2-6	NA	TRBV10-3	NA	TGTGCCAGCCGAGAGTCTGGGGCCAACGTCCTGACTTTC	CASRESGANVLTF
TRBJ1-2	NA	TRBV7-9	NA	TGTGCCAGCAGCACGCAGGCTGTTTCCTATGGCTACACCTTC	CASSTQAVSYGYTF
TRBJ2-1	NA	TRBV6-5	TRBD1	TGTGCCAGCAGTTATTCGACAGGGTACAATGAGCAGTTCTTC	CASSYSTGYNEQFF